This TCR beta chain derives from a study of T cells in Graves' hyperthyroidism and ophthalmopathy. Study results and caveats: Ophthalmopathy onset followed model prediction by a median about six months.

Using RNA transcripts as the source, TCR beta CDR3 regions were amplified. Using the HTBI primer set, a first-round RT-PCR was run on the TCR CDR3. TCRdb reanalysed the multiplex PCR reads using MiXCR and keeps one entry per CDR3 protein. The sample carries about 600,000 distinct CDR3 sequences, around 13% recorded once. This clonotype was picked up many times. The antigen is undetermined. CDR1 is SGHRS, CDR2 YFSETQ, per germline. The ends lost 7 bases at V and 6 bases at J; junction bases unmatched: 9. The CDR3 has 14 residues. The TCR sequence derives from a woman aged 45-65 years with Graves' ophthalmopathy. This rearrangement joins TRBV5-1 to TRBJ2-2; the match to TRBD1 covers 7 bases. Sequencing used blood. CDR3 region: CASADRSSSGELFF. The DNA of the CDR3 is TGCGCCAGCGCGGACAGGAGCAGTTCCGGGGAGCTGTTTTTT.